This paragraph covers one TCR beta chain sequence. CDR1 LGHNA and CDR2 YNFKEQ come from the germline V gene. The V segment lost 0 bases and the J segment 4 bases; nucleotides outside the gene matches: 6. This CDR3 is 17 amino acids long. The entry originates in a study of blood T cell repertoires in COVID-19. Overall study: Donors in the United States, Italy and Spain gave samples during acute or convalescent COVID-19. PBMCs, B-cell-depleted T cells, or T cells were the source of the cDNA or gDNA that made up the material.

How the authors handled the data: From reference gene primer amplification, estimates of nucleated cell counts were derived. TCRdb keeps only in-frame clones here, not all; method: immunoSEQ multiplex PCR. Clone size and the V and J calls come from that table; the DNA yielded D and trimming. The table includes roughly 290,000 clones, around 90% detected once. The sequenced material came from PBMCs or T cells enriched from blood (not recorded which). The chain links TRBV4-2 to TRBJ2-1; 10 bases are shared with TRBD2. This clonotype was obtained from a woman aged 18-30 years with acute COVID-19. CDR3 residues: CASSQESSGSTYNEQFF. DNA of the CDR3: TGTGCCAGCAGCCAAGAGTCTAGCGGGAGTACTTACAATGAGCAGTTCTTC.